This T cell receptor beta chain was captured in a study of blood T cell repertoires in COVID-19. The V and J ends lost 2 bases and 7 bases, in that order; junction bases with no gene match: 8. Germline V CDR1 and CDR2: MNHEY, SVGAGI. This CDR3 has 16 amino acids. The assay was immunoSEQ multiplex PCR, and TCRdb's table has in-frame clones only and misses some. The table shows 110,000 or so clones, with about nine tenths occurring only once. The V and J genes are TRBV6-5 and TRBJ1-6; 7 bases fit TRBD1. The sequenced sample was peripheral blood. This clonotype was sampled from a human donor in a cohort sampled during active COVID-19. CDR3: CASSYGRAGGNSPLHF. For the CDR3, the DNA is TGTGCCAGCAGTTACGGGCGGGCAGGGGGGAATTCACCCCTCCACTTT.